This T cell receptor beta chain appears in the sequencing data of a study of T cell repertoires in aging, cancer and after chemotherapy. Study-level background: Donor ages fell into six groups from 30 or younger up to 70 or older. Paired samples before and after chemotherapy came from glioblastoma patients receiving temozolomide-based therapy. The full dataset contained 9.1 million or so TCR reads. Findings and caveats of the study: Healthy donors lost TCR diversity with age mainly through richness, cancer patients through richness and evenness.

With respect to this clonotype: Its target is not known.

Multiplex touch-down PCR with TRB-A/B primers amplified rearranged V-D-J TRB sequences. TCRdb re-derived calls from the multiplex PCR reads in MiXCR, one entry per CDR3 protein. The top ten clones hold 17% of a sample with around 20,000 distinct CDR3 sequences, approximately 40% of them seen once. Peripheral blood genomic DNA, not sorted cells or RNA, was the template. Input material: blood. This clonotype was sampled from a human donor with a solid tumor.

In DNA form, the CDR3 reads TGTGCCTGGAGTGCACGGGGGACCCTCCACTTT. Protein product: CAWSARGTLHF. This sequence joins TRBV30 and TRBJ1-6; possible D gene TRBD1, 5 bases. Trimming stripped 1 base from V and 14 bases from J, with 9 bases between. CDR1 and CDR2 from the germline V gene are GTSNPN and SVGIG (reference sequence). The CDR3 length is 11 residues.